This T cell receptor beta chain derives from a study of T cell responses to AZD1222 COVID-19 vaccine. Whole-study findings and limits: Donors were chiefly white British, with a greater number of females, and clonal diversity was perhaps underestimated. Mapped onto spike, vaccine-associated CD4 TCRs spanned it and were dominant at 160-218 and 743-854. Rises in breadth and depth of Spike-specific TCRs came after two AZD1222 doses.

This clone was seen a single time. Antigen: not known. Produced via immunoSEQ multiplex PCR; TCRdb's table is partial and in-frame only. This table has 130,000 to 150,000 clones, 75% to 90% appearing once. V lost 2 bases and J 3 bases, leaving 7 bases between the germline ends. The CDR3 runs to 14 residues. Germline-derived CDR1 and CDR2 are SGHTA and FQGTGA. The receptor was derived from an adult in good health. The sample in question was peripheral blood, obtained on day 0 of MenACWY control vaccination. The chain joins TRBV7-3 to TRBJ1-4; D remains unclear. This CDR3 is CASSLDIANEKLFF. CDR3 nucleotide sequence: TGTGCCAGCAGCTTAGACATAGCTAATGAAAAACTGTTTTTT. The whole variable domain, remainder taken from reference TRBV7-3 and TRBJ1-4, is GAGVSQTPSNKVTEKGKYVELRCDPISGHTALYWYRQSLGQGPEFLIYFQGTGAADDSGLPNDRFFAVRPEGSVSTLKIQRTERGDSAVYLCASSLDIANEKLFFGSGTQLSVL.